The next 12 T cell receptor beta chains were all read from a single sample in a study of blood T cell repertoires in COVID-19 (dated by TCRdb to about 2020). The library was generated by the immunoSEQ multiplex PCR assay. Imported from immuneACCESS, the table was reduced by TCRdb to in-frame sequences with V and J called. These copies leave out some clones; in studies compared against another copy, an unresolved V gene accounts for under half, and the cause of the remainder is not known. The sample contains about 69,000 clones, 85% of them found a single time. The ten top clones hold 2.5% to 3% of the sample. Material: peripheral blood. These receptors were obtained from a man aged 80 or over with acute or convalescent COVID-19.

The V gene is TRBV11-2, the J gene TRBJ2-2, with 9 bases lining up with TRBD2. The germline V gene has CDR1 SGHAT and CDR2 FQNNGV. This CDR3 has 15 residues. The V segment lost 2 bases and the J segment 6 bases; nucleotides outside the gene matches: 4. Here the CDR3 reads CASSLHAGGPGELFF. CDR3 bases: TGTGCCAGCAGCTTACACGCGGGGGGGCCCGGGGAGCTGTTTTTT.

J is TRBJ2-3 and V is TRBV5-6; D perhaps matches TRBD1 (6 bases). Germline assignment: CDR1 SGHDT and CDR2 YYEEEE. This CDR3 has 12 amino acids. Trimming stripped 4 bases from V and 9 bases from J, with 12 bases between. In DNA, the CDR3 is TGTGCCAGCAGCCCCACAGGGACCACGCAGTATTTT. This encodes CASSPTGTTQYF.

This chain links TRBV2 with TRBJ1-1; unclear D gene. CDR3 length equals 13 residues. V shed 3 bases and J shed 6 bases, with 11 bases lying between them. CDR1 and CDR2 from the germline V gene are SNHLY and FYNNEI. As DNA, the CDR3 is TGTGCCAGCAGTGACCCGGGTTTGGCTGAAGCTTTCTTT. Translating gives CASSDPGLAEAFF.

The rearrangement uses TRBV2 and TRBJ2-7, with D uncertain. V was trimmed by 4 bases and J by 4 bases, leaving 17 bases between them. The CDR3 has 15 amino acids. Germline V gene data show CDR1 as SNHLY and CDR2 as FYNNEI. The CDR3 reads CASSGSWLRIYEQYF. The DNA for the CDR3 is TGTGCCAGCAGTGGGAGTTGGCTACGGATTTACGAGCAGTACTTC. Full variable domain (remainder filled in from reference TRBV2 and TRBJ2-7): EPEVTQTPSHQVTQMGQEVILRCVPISNHLYFYWYRQILGQKVEFLVSFYNNEISEKSEIFDDQFSVERPDGSNFTLKIRSTKLEDSAMYFCASSGSWLRIYEQYFGPGTRLTVT.

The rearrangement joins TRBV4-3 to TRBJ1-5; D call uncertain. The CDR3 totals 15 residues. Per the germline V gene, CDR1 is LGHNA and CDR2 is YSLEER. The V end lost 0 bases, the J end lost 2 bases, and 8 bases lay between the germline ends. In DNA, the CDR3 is TGCGCCAGCAGCCAAGATGCTATAGGCAATCAGCCCCAGCATTTT. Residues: CASSQDAIGNQPQHF.

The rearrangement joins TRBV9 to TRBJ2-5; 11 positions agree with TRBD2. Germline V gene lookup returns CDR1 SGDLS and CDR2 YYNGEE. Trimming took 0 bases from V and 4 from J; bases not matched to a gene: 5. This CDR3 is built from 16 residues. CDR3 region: CASSVGGSGRGETQYF. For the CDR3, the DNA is TGTGCCAGCAGCGTAGGGGGTAGCGGGAGGGGAGAGACCCAGTACTTC.

The CDR3: CASSAQEGLSYEQYF. In nucleotides, the CDR3 is TGTGCCAGCAGCGCCCAAGAGGGCTTGAGCTACGAGCAGTACTTC. The chain joins TRBV9 to TRBJ2-7; possibly TRBD2 for D (5 bases). Germline CDR1 is SGDLS and CDR2 is YYNGEE. This CDR3 is 15 amino acids long. V was trimmed by 3 bases and J by 3 bases, leaving 16 bases between them.

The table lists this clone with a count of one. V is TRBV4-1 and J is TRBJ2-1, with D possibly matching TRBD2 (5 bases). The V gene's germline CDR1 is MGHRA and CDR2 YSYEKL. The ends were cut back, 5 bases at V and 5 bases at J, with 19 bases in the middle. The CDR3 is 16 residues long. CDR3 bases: TGCGCCAGCAGCTCGGCTAGCAGCGTCCGTAACAATGAGCAGTTCTTC. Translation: CASSSASSVRNNEQFF.

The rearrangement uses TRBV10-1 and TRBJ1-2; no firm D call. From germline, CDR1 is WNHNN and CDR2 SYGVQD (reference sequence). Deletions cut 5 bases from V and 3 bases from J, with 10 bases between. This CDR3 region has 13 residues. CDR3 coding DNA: TGCGCCAGCAGTCCCAACGGGGACTATGGCTACACCTTC. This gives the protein CASSPNGDYGYTF.

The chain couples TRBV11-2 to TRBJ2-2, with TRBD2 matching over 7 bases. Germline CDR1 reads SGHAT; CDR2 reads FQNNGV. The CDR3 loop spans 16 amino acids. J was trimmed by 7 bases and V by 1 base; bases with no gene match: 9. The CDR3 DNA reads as TGTGCCAGCAGCTTAGGATGGGGACTAAAAGGCGGGGAGCTGTTTTTT. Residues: CASSLGWGLKGGELFF. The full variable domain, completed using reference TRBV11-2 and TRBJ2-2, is EAGVAQSPRYKIIEKRQSVAFWCNPISGHATLYWYQQILGQGPKLLIQFQNNGVVDDSQLPKDRFSAERLKGVDSTLKIQPAKLEDSAVYLCASSLGWGLKGGELFFGEGSRLTVL.

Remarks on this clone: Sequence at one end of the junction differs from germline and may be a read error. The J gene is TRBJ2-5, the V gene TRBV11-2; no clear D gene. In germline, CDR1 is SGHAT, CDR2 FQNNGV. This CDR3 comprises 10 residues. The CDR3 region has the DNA TGTGCCAGCAGCCTAGAGACCCAGTACTTC. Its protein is CASSLETQYF.

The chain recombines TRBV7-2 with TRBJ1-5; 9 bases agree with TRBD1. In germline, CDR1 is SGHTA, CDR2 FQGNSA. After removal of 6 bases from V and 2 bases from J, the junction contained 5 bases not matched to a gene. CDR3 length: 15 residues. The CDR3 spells CASRPTGGGNQPQHF. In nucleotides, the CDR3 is TGTGCCAGCAGACCTACAGGGGGCGGCAATCAGCCCCAGCATTTT.